What follows is one TCR beta chain and its context. The target antigen is unknown. This entry is derived from a study of blood T cells in healthy people across ages. Whole-study results and caveats: For the donors, CMV status was unknown and possibly confounded expanded clonotype changes. Older age went with lower TCR beta diversity per million T cells, in a roughly linear way.

Each individual donor underwent a draw of about 9.1 milliliters of peripheral blood. Using a J-beta primer mix together with a sample-barcoded 5' primer, a second PCR was run for about 6 to 12 cycles. There were at least 3 million CDR3-containing paired-end reads obtained from each sample. TCRdb itself ran the 5' RACE reads through MiXCR, one entry per CDR3 protein. Of over 1,500,000 distinct CDR3 sequences listed, about two fifths were seen once; the top ten hold under 30%. The specimen sequenced was blood. The source of this sequence is a human donor in good health.

This CDR3 is CASSPGRGMDYGYTF. CDR3 in DNA: TGTGCCAGCAGCCCGGGACGGGGTATGGACTATGGCTACACCTTC. The chain employs TRBV4-2 and TRBJ1-2, with D perhaps TRBD1 (5 bases). V was cut by 4 bases and J by 3 bases, with 15 bases left in between. This CDR3 has 15 amino acids. The germline V gene encodes CDR1 LGHNA and CDR2 YNFKEQ.